These 23 T cell receptor beta chains were all obtained from the same sample, sequenced in a study of T cells in Graves' hyperthyroidism and ophthalmopathy. What was amplified from RNA transcripts were TCR beta CDR3 regions. In the first-round RT-PCR of the TCR CDR3, the HTBI primer set was used. TCRdb itself ran the multiplex PCR reads through MiXCR, one entry per CDR3 protein. The data hold 250,000 to 300,000 distinct CDR3 sequences, with around 13% observed a single time. Sequencing was carried out using blood. These receptors all stem from a woman between 40 and 50 years old with Graves' hyperthyroidism.

This clonotype was detected many times. In DNA form, the CDR3 reads TGTGCCACCAGTGAGCCTAGCGGGATCGGAGATACGCAGTATTTT. This translates into CATSEPSGIGDTQYF. The V gene is TRBV24-1, the J gene TRBJ2-3, with 9 bases fitting TRBD2. V lost 4 bases and J lost 5; bases outside the gene matches: 6. The CDR3 has 15 residues. From germline, CDR1 is KGHDR and CDR2 SFDVKD.

This clonotype was seen repeatedly, ten times or more. This chain uses TRBV7-9 with TRBJ2-7, with a weak D call TRBD2 (5 bases). CDR3 size: 14 residues. The germline CDR1 and CDR2 sequences are SEHNR and FQNEAQ (reference sequence). Trimming took 1 base from V and 3 from J, leaving 10 bases between them. CDR3 in amino acids: CASSLGGMGYEQYF. In nucleotides, the CDR3 is TGTGCCAGCAGCTTAGGAGGGATGGGCTACGAGCAGTACTTC.

The sample holds many counts of this clonotype. This sequence joins TRBV12-3 or TRBV12-4 and TRBJ2-4, with D possibly matching TRBD2 (6 bases). This CDR3 is built from 16 residues. Trimming removed 6 bases at V and 5 bases at J, with 20 bases between. In nucleotides, the CDR3 is TGTGCCAGCAGCTCCGCCCGGGGGAGAGGGGAAAACATTCAGTACTTC. Protein sequence: CASSSARGRGENIQYF.

This clonotype was seen many times. V usage is TRBV12-3 or TRBV12-4 and J usage is TRBJ2-3, with 13 bases aligning to TRBD2. J lost 4 bases, V lost 6 bases, and 4 bases had no gene match. This CDR3 contains 15 residues. The CDR3 DNA follows: TGTGCCAGCAGACGGGGACTAGCGGGGTCAGATACGCAGTATTTT. Its protein is CASRRGLAGSDTQYF.

This clonotype was seen only a few times. The chain carries TRBV27 and TRBJ2-1; 7 bases match TRBD2. The length of the CDR3 is 16 residues. V lost 7 bases and J lost 1; bases outside the gene matches: 10. Per the germline V gene, CDR1 is MNHEY and CDR2 is SMNVEV (reference sequence). The CDR3 bases are TGTGCCAGCATGGAAGGGGAGCGGGATTCCTACAATGAGCAGTTCTTC. Protein sequence: CASMEGERDSYNEQFF.

This clonotype appeared many times. The J gene is TRBJ1-1, the V gene TRBV6-4, with D unclear. Between the trimmed V and J ends, which lost 0 bases and 1 base, there was a span of 9 bases. In germline, CDR1 is MRHNA, CDR2 SNTAGT. This CDR3 region has 15 residues. The CDR3 region has the DNA TGTGCCAGCAGTGACTCGGACGGTGGGAACACTGAAGCTTTCTTT. Protein product: CASSDSDGGNTEAFF.

The V and J genes are TRBV20-1 and TRBJ2-2, with unresolved D. V was shortened by 4 bases and J by 1 base, with 7 bases between the two germline ends. Per germline, CDR1 DFQATT and CDR2 SNEGSKA (reference sequence). The CDR3 sequence is 13 residues long. CDR3 sequence (DNA): TGCAGTGCTATATGGGAGAACACCGGGGAGCTGTTTTTT. Its translation is CSAIWENTGELFF.

This clonotype showed up many times. This rearrangement joins TRBV20-1 to TRBJ2-7, with D tentatively TRBD1 (6 bases). V was cut by 5 bases and J by 3 bases, with 20 bases left in between. Germline V gene sequence: CDR1 DFQATT, CDR2 SNEGSKA (reference sequence). The CDR3 totals 15 residues. CDR3 DNA sequence: TGCAGTGCTGGCCCCTCCGGGTGGGACAACTACGAGCAGTACTTC. This sequence encodes CSAGPSGWDNYEQYF.

This clonotype came up many times. The chain joins TRBV24-1 to TRBJ1-2; the D is unclear. Germline V gene sequence: CDR1 KGHDR, CDR2 SFDVKD. The CDR3 covers 12 residues. V lost 6 bases and J 6 bases, leaving 10 bases between the germline ends. The chain's CDR3 is CATSHGSDGYTF. The CDR3 DNA is TGTGCCACCAGTCACGGAAGTGATGGCTACACCTTC.

This clonotype was found many times. This sequence joins TRBV19 and TRBJ2-5; 8 nucleotides agree with TRBD2. Germline-derived CDR1 and CDR2 are LNHDA and SQIVND (reference sequence). The CDR3 loop spans 15 amino acids. With 7 bases clipped from V and 1 base from J, the junction kept 8 bases outside the gene matches. CDR3 DNA sequence: TGTGCCAGTAAGAGTAGCGGGACAAGCCAAGAGACCCAGTACTTC. This sequence encodes CASKSSGTSQETQYF.

This chain uses TRBV5-1 with TRBJ2-5; D is possibly TRBD2 (6 bases). This CDR3 is 15 amino acids long. V lost 0 bases to trimming and J lost 0 bases, with 9 bases between them. Germline V gene data show CDR1 as SGHRS and CDR2 as YFSETQ. CDR3 residues: CASSLGGGDQETQYF. CDR3 DNA: TGCGCCAGCAGCTTGGGGGGCGGGGACCAAGAGACCCAGTACTTC.

There are a few counts of this clonotype. CDR3 bases: TGCAGCGTTGAAGTACTAGGGCGGCGGATGGAGGAGACCCAGTACTTC. This encodes CSVEVLGRRMEETQYF. The chain carries TRBV29-1 and TRBJ2-5; TRBD2 might be the D (5 bases). There are 16 residues in the CDR3. Trimming stripped 1 base from V and 5 bases from J, with 20 bases between. CDR1 and CDR2 from the germline V gene are SQVTM and ANQGSEA. Complete variable domain (other parts from reference TRBV29-1 and TRBJ2-5): SAVISQKPSRDICQRGTSLTIQCQVDSQVTMMFWYRQQPGQSLTLIATANQGSEATYESGFVIDKFPISRPNLTFSTLTVSNMSPEDSSIYLCSVEVLGRRMEETQYFGPGTRLLVL.

This clonotype occurred many times. The V gene is TRBV5-1, the J gene TRBJ1-1; D unresolved. This CDR3 comprises 12 residues. Germline CDR1 reads SGHRS; CDR2 reads YFSETQ. Deletions cut 6 bases from V and 8 bases from J, with 14 bases between. The CDR3 coding sequence is TGCGCCAGCACCATGGGTGGATCCGAAGCTTTCTTT. It codes for CASTMGGSEAFF.

This clonotype appeared many times. CDR3 in DNA: TGTGCCAGCAGCTTCGCGGGGGAGCAGTACTTC. Translated: CASSFAGEQYF. V usage is TRBV7-9 and J usage is TRBJ2-7; D may be TRBD2 (6 bases). V lost 3 bases to trimming and J lost 7 bases, with 7 bases between them. CDR1 is SEHNR and CDR2 is FQNEAQ in the germline V gene (reference sequence). The CDR3 has 11 residues.

In its sample, this clonotype was seen a few times. The V gene is TRBV2, the J gene TRBJ2-3; TRBD2 agrees at 12 bases. The germline gives CDR1 SNHLY, CDR2 FYNNEI. V was pared by 6 bases and J by 0 bases, with 10 bases of the junction left unmatched. The CDR3 is 18 amino acids. CDR3 sequence reads: CASSFRLAGVPSTDTQYF. Here the CDR3 DNA reads TGTGCCAGCAGCTTTAGACTAGCGGGAGTCCCTAGCACAGATACGCAGTATTTT.

This clonotype has just a few counts. The V gene is TRBV19, the J gene TRBJ1-4; no reliable D call. V lost 2 bases to trimming and J lost 7 bases, with 8 bases between them. CDR3 size: 13 residues. CDR1 is LNHDA, CDR2 SQIVND, per germline (reference sequence). The CDR3 reads CASSIQVGEKLFF. In DNA form, the CDR3 reads TGTGCCAGTAGTATACAGGTTGGTGAAAAACTGTTTTTT.

V is TRBV7-2 and J is TRBJ2-6; D is undetermined. Germline lookup yields CDR1 SGHTA and CDR2 FQGNSA. Between the trimmed V and J ends, which lost 5 bases and 2 bases, there was a span of 7 bases. The length of the CDR3 is 14 residues. CDR3 loop: CASSDHAGANVLTF. As DNA, the CDR3 is TGTGCCAGCAGCGATCATGCTGGGGCCAACGTCCTGACTTTC.

This clonotype was seen more than once but under ten times. The V call is TRBV5-5, the J call TRBJ1-2; 9 bases match TRBD1. In germline, CDR1 is SGHKS, CDR2 YYEKEE (reference sequence). CDR3 size: 15 residues. V dropped 0 bases and J dropped 8; count of bases not matched to a gene: 8. The CDR3 is CASSLARDRVGGYTF. CDR3 sequence (DNA): TGTGCCAGCAGCTTGGCTCGGGACAGGGTAGGCGGCTACACCTTC.

This clonotype was recorded at least ten times. This chain connects TRBV18 to TRBJ2-7, with 8 bases aligning to TRBD1. This CDR3 has 13 amino acids. Losses at the gene ends were 3 bases for V and 6 bases for J; bases not matched to a gene: 4. The germline CDR1 and CDR2 sequences are KGHSH and LQKENI. The CDR3 DNA is TGTGCCAGCTCACCGGACAGGGTTTCCGAGCAGTACTTC. As protein: CASSPDRVSEQYF. The variable domain in full, completed from reference TRBV18 and TRBJ2-7, reads NAGVMQNPRHLVRRRGQEARLRCSPMKGHSHVYWYRQLPEEGLKFMVYLQKENIIDESGMPKERFSAEFPKEGPSILRIQQVVRGDSAAYFCASSPDRVSEQYFGPGTRLTVT.

Many counts were recorded for this clonotype. The chain links TRBV2 to TRBJ1-2; D is possibly TRBD1 (6 bases). In germline, CDR1 is SNHLY, CDR2 FYNNEI. CDR3 length: 12 amino acids. V was cut by 7 bases and J by 8 bases, with 14 bases left in between. CDR3 loop: CASNLGGPGYTF. CDR3 bases: TGTGCCAGCAACCTCGGGGGGCCCGGCTACACCTTC. Together with reference TRBV2 and TRBJ1-2, the CDR3 gives the full variable domain: EPEVTQTPSHQVTQMGQEVILRCVPISNHLYFYWYRQILGQKVEFLVSFYNNEISEKSEIFDDQFSVERPDGSNFTLKIRSTKLEDSAMYFCASNLGGPGYTFGSGTRLTVV.

A note on this clonotype: A read error may account for a junction end that differs from germline. This chain links TRBV20-1 with TRBJ2-5; D might be TRBD1 (5 bases). This CDR3 has 15 amino acids. Germline-derived CDR1 and CDR2 are DFQATT and SNEGSKA (reference sequence). Here the CDR3 DNA reads TGTAGTGCTAGTGGGCAGGGTCGAAATCAAGAGACCCAGTACTTC. It codes for CSASGQGRNQETQYF.

This clonotype was counted a few times. This chain joins TRBV28 and TRBJ1-6; maybe TRBD1 (5 bases). The V gene lost 3 bases and the J gene lost 6 bases, with 9 bases spanning the gap. This CDR3 spans 14 amino acids. Germline-derived CDR1 and CDR2 are MDHEN and SYDVKM. CDR3 DNA sequence: TGTGCCAGCAGTTTCGCAGGGACTAATTCACCCCTCCACTTT. This translates into CASSFAGTNSPLHF.

This clonotype was counted only a few times. The chain is built from TRBV27 and TRBJ1-4, with 7 bases lining up with TRBD1. J was trimmed by 3 bases and V by 1 base; bases with no gene match: 2. The CDR3 spans 15 residues. Germline V gene data show CDR1 as MNHEY and CDR2 as SMNVEV (reference sequence). For the CDR3, the DNA is TGTGCCAGCAGTTTATGGGGGACAGCTAATGAAAAACTGTTTTTT. It codes for CASSLWGTANEKLFF. The whole variable domain, filled in from reference TRBV27 and TRBJ1-4, reads EAQVTQNPRYLITVTGKKLTVTCSQNMNHEYMSWYRQDPGLGLRQIYYSMNVEVTDKGDVPEGYKVSRKEKRNFPLILESPSPNQTSLYFCASSLWGTANEKLFFGSGTQLSVL.